This is a list of T cell receptor beta chains from one sample in a study of shared T cell receptors in the human thymus. Generated by immunoSEQ multiplex PCR, the TCRdb table keeps only in-frame clones and is missing some. The repertoire has hundreds of thousands of clones, around nine tenths of them found once; the top ten carry approximately 0.01%. This same sample was also part of a study on human thymus T cells.

What was sequenced was thymocytes. All receptors derive from a boy in the first two years of life with a congenital heart defect. CDR3s include the opening cysteine and the closing phenylalanine or tryptophan. A D gene is named only where the DNA matches it firmly. Where a row states a size, it is once, few, many or the class of an expanded clone; other rows omit it.

-	-	TRBV19	TRBJ1-1	TGTGCCAGTAGTATAGTTGACCCCAGGCACCCTGAAGCTTTCTTT	CASSIVDPRHPEAFF
-	-	TRBV6-1	TRBJ2-3	TGTGCCAGCAGTGCATCAGGTATTCGGACAGATACGCAGTATTTT	CASSASGIRTDTQYF
TRBD1	few	TRBV4-2	TRBJ1-2	TGTGCCAGCAGCCGAGCTTGGGACAGGGGCGACTATGGCTACACCTTC	CASSRAWDRGDYGYTF
TRBD2	-	TRBV27	TRBJ2-1	TGTGCCAGCTCGGGGGGTCTAGCGGGGTACAATGAGCAGTTCTTC	CASSGGLAGYNEQFF
-	-	TRBV4-2	TRBJ2-5	TGTGCCAGCAGCCAAGGAGGGAAACGGTTGCAAGAGACCCAGTACTTC	CASSQGGKRLQETQYF
-	-	TRBV19	TRBJ2-7	TGTGCCAGTAGTATCGGCGGGACCGAGCAGTACTTC	CASSIGGTEQYF
TRBD1	-	TRBV19	TRBJ2-7	TGTGCCAGTGTCTCCGGGACAGACTACGAGCAGTACTTC	CASVSGTDYEQYF
-	-	TRBV14	TRBJ2-3	TGTGCCAGCAGCCCAAATAACGGGAACGGACCTAGCACAGATACGCAGTATTTT	CASSPNNGNGPSTDTQYF
-	-	TRBV4-3	TRBJ2-5	TGCGCCAGCAGCCAAGACGTCAGGCAGGAGACCCAGTACTTC	CASSQDVRQETQYF
TRBD1	-	TRBV5-1	TRBJ2-1	TGCGCCAGCAGCGGGGACAGTACCTACAATGAGCAGTTCTTC	CASSGDSTYNEQFF
TRBD2	-	TRBV15	TRBJ2-3	TGTGCCACCAGCAGAGATTGGGGGGTATACCTAGCGGGAGACGTCACAGATACGCAGTATTTT	CATSRDWGVYLAGDVTDTQYF
TRBD1	-	TRBV6-5	TRBJ2-7	TGTGCCAGCAGTTACGTGGACAGGGGCAAATACGAGCAGTACTTC	CASSYVDRGKYEQYF
TRBD2	-	TRBV25-1	TRBJ2-7	TGTGCCAGCAGTGTAACGACTAGCGGGAGTTCCTACGAGCAGTACTTC	CASSVTTSGSSYEQYF
-	-	TRBV11-3	TRBJ1-5	TGTGCCAGCAGCTATTATAATCAGCCCCAGCATTTT	CASSYYNQPQHF
-	once	TRBV6-5	TRBJ2-5	TGTGCCAGCAGCCGCCTTCGTCGGGAACAAGAGACCCAGTACTTC	CASSRLRREQETQYF
-	-	TRBV6-1	TRBJ1-2	TGTGCCAGCAGTGACCCTCCTTCCCCTGGGACATCATATGGCTACACCTTC	CASSDPPSPGTSYGYTF
-	-	TRBV6-1	TRBJ1-2	TGTGCCAGCAGTGAAGGTTGGGGCTTCAACTATGGCTACACCTTC	CASSEGWGFNYGYTF
-	-	TRBV18	TRBJ2-6	TGTGCCAGCTCAACACCGGGACAAGAGTTCTCTGGGGCCAACGTCCTGACTTTC	CASSTPGQEFSGANVLTF
-	-	TRBV7-9	TRBJ2-7	TGTGCCAGCAGCCACCTCCCGGGCGAGCAGTACTTC	CASSHLPGEQYF
-	-	TRBV29-1	TRBJ1-3	TGCAGCGCAAAACCTACAGGGTTCTCTGGAAACACCATATATTTT	CSAKPTGFSGNTIYF
TRBD1	-	TRBV4-1	TRBJ2-2	TGCGCCAGCAGCCTTAACGACAGGGGTGGGACCGGGGAGCTGTTTTTT	CASSLNDRGGTGELFF
TRBD1	-	TRBV5-4	TRBJ2-5	TGTGCCAGCAGCTTGAGGGTACAGGGGGTAATGTCGGAGACCCAGTACTTC	CASSLRVQGVMSETQYF
TRBD1	-	TRBV13	TRBJ1-5	TGTGCCAGCAGCGCAGCAGAACAGGGGTTCAATCAGCCCCAGCATTTT	CASSAAEQGFNQPQHF
-	-	TRBV2	TRBJ2-2	TGTGCCAGCAGGGCCGGGACAACGAACACCGGGGAGCTGTTTTTT	CASRAGTTNTGELFF
TRBD1	-	TRBV29-1	TRBJ2-2	TGCAGCGTTGAGGCGGACAGGGACACCGGGGAGCTGTTTTTT	CSVEADRDTGELFF
TRBD2	-	TRBV6-1	TRBJ2-4	TGTGCCAGCAGTGAACTGTTCCCTAGCGGGAGGGGGGGGAACAAAAACATTCAGTACTTC	CASSELFPSGRGGNKNIQYF
TRBD2	-	TRBV7-9	TRBJ2-5	TGTGCCAGCAGCCCTGCCGGGACTAGCGGGCAAGAGACCCAGTACTTC	CASSPAGTSGQETQYF
TRBD2	-	TRBV27	TRBJ2-7	TGTGCCAGCAGTTACACTAGCGGGGGACTTTACGAGCAGTACTTC	CASSYTSGGLYEQYF
-	-	TRBV5-1	TRBJ1-1	TGCGCCAGCAGCCTTCCAGCGACTGAAGCTTTCTTT	CASSLPATEAFF
-	-	TRBV6-1	TRBJ1-2	TGTGCCAGCAGTGAAGACAGGGCTCCTGGCTACACCTTC	CASSEDRAPGYTF
TRBD1	-	TRBV12-5	TRBJ1-1	TGTGCTAGTGGCCTTATACAGGGGAGGAGCACTGAAGCTTTCTTT	CASGLIQGRSTEAFF
-	-	TRBV5-1	TRBJ2-7	TGCGCCAGCAGCGGCGCCGGGGGGCCCTACGAGCAGTACTTC	CASSGAGGPYEQYF
TRBD1	-	TRBV4-1	TRBJ1-1	TGCGCCAGCAGCCAAGATGGTACAGGGGCCACTGAAGCTTTCTTT	CASSQDGTGATEAFF
-	-	TRBV7-9	TRBJ2-3	TGTGCCAGCAGCCCCAGGTCGCAGGGTCCCGATACGCAGTATTTT	CASSPRSQGPDTQYF
TRBD2	-	TRBV4-1	TRBJ2-1	TGCGCCAGCAGCCAAGATCAGCGGGGCTCCTACAATGAGCAGTTCTTC	CASSQDQRGSYNEQFF
-	-	TRBV4-3	TRBJ2-7	TGCGCCAGCAGCCAAGACTTTAACCCAGGAGGGATCGGTTGGACCTACGAGCAGTACTTC	CASSQDFNPGGIGWTYEQYF
-	-	TRBV11-1	TRBJ2-1	TGTGCCAGCAGCTTAGCAGTGGTGGGAGAGGGTAATGAGCAGTTCTTC	CASSLAVVGEGNEQFF
-	-	TRBV15	TRBJ2-3	TGTGCCACCAGCACCAGGACTCCCACAGATACGCAGTATTTT	CATSTRTPTDTQYF
-	-	TRBV2	TRBJ1-3	TGTGCCAGCAGCTCACTTATATCTGGAAACACCATATATTTT	CASSSLISGNTIYF
TRBD1	-	TRBV2	TRBJ1-2	TGTGCCAGCAGTGGTCCGACAGGGGAAGATGGCTACACCTTC	CASSGPTGEDGYTF
TRBD2	-	TRBV2	TRBJ2-7	TGTGCCAGCAGGATTACCGGGACTAGCGGCTACGAGCAGTACTTC	CASRITGTSGYEQYF
TRBD1	-	TRBV27	TRBJ2-7	TGTGCCAGCAGTTTAAGGGACAGGGGCCCCGAGCAGTACTTC	CASSLRDRGPEQYF
TRBD2	few	TRBV10-2	TRBJ2-7	TGCGCCAGCAGTGACACAATTAGGATCGTAGCGGGGGTAACCTACGAGCAGTACTTC	CASSDTIRIVAGVTYEQYF
-	-	TRBV27	TRBJ2-5	TGTGCCAGCAGTTTACTTGAGACCCAGTACTTC	CASSLLETQYF
TRBD2	-	TRBV28	TRBJ2-7	TGTGCCAGCAACATCGGGCTAGCGGGAGTACGGGAGCAGTACTTC	CASNIGLAGVREQYF
TRBD2	few	TRBV5-1	TRBJ2-2	TGCGCCAGCAGCTTGGCACTAGCGGGAGGGTCTTTACGGTACACCGGGGAGCTGTTTTTT	CASSLALAGGSLRYTGELFF
TRBD1	-	TRBV6-4	TRBJ1-5	TGTGCCAGCAGGACCGGGACAGTGGTTCCTGCGGCTAATCAGCCCCAGCATTTT	CASRTGTVVPAANQPQHF
TRBD2	-	TRBV4-1	TRBJ2-1	TGCGCCAGCAGCCAAGAGCGGAGGGTAAGGCTAGCGGAGAGGGACTCCTACAATGAGCAGTTCTTC	CASSQERRVRLAERDSYNEQFF
TRBD2	-	TRBV29-1	TRBJ2-3	TGCAGCGTTCCTCGGGGGGGGCGCGGGCAGTATTTT	CSVPRGGRGQYF
-	-	TRBV11-2	TRBJ2-2	TGTGCCAGCAGTCGGAGGTTCCAGAATCCGAACACCGGGGAGCTGTTTTTT	CASSRRFQNPNTGELFF
-	-	TRBV15	TRBJ2-5	TGTGCCACCAGCAGAGGGGGCGGTGGAGGTAGCGGCGAGACCCAGTACTTC	CATSRGGGGGSGETQYF
-	-	TRBV10-1	TRBJ2-1	TGCGCCAGCAGTGAGTCGACGAGCGGGCCTCCTCACAATGAGCAGTTCTTC	CASSESTSGPPHNEQFF
TRBD1	few	TRBV5-1	TRBJ1-3	TGCGCCAGCAGCCCTGGACAGGCCTTCTCTGGAAACACCATATATTTT	CASSPGQAFSGNTIYF
TRBD2	-	TRBV27	TRBJ2-7	TGTGCCAGCAGGAACCACGGGAGGGCCGGGGACGAGCAGTACTTC	CASRNHGRAGDEQYF
TRBD1	-	TRBV27	TRBJ1-4	TGTGCCAGCAGTTTGGGGGACAGTAATGAAAAACTGTTTTTT	CASSLGDSNEKLFF
TRBD2	-	TRBV27	TRBJ2-3	TGTGCCAGCAGTTTTTCCGGACTAGCGGGAGGAGCTGGAGATACGCAGTATTTT	CASSFSGLAGGAGDTQYF